Each of the 5 T cell receptor beta chains below was sequenced from the same sample in a study of cytomegalovirus exposure and HLA in healthy donors. The PCR used 60 Vbeta and 13 Jbeta primers. Produced via immunoSEQ multiplex PCR; TCRdb's table is partial and in-frame only. The sample holds 90,000 to 140,000 clones, about 13% seen once. Specimen: PBMCs. These receptors originate from a man in his forties in good health and CMV-seropositive.

This clone was observed a few times. The rearrangement uses TRBV29-1 and TRBJ1-1; 8 bases match TRBD1. The CDR3 extends over 12 amino acids. Germline V CDR1 and CDR2: SQVTM, ANQGSEA. V was clipped by 6 bases and J by 5 bases; unmatched bases: 5. CDR3 nucleotide sequence: TGCAGCGTCGGACAGGGAGATACTGAAGCTTTCTTT. Its protein is CSVGQGDTEAFF.

This chain connects TRBV6-5 to TRBJ2-7, with 8 bases fitting TRBD2. This CDR3 spans 16 amino acids. With 3 bases clipped from V and 0 bases from J, the junction kept 7 bases outside the gene matches. Germline loops: CDR1 MNHEY, CDR2 SVGAGI. CDR3 in amino acids: CASSYFGGDPSYEQYF. The CDR3 DNA reads as TGTGCCAGCAGTTATTTCGGGGGGGACCCCTCCTACGAGCAGTACTTC.

This clone showed up just a few times. The chain links TRBV4-1 to TRBJ2-2, with 10 bases that match TRBD2. The CDR3 has 18 amino acids. Germline V gene data show CDR1 as MGHRA and CDR2 as YSYEKL. The V gene end was trimmed by 1 base and the J gene end by 8 bases; junction bases not matched to a gene: 13. CDR3 DNA: TGCGCCAGCAGCCAAGTCGGCCGGGGAAAGCGGGGGGGAGGGGAGCTGTTTTTT. Protein sequence: CASSQVGRGKRGGGELFF.

In this sample, this clone turned up many times. V usage is TRBV6-4 and J usage is TRBJ2-1; 7 nucleotides match TRBD1. Germline assignment: CDR1 MRHNA and CDR2 SNTAGT. The trim removed 0 bases at V and 7 bases at J, leaving 6 bases unmatched. The length of the CDR3 is 15 residues. As DNA, the CDR3 is TGTGCCAGCAGTGACTCGTCAGGGGGTGGAAATGAGCAGTTCTTC. Its translation: CASSDSSGGGNEQFF.

The chain uses TRBV4-2 and TRBJ2-1; TRBD2 agrees at 14 bases. V was pared by 8 bases and J by 9 bases, with 12 bases of the junction left unmatched. CDR1 LGHNA and CDR2 YNFKEQ come from the germline V gene. This CDR3 has 16 amino acids. CDR3 protein: CASQEGLAGEGGEQFF. The CDR3 DNA sequence: TGTGCCAGCCAAGAGGGACTAGCGGGAGAGGGCGGTGAGCAGTTCTTC.